This T cell receptor beta chain is from a study of blood T cell repertoires in COVID-19. The wider study: Italy, Spain and the United States were the sources of the convalescent and acute COVID-19 samples. The analysed material was cDNA or gDNA that came from T cells, B-cell-depleted T cells, or PBMCs.

This clone was seen more than once but under ten times. The CDR3 extends over 14 amino acids. Germline lookup yields CDR1 LGHDT and CDR2 YNNKEL (reference sequence). V lost 4 bases and J lost 0, with 9 bases in between. Original methodology: Reference gene primer amplification yielded estimated nucleated cell counts. Clones were sequenced by immunoSEQ multiplex PCR, and TCRdb holds only the in-frame ones, with some missing. V, J and clone size reflect that table, while D and trimming were determined from the DNA. This sample has approximately 100,000 clones, with about three quarters found just once. Sequences were obtained from peripheral blood. The receptor comes from a man aged 80 or over with acute or convalescent COVID-19. This chain uses TRBV3-1 (or the pseudogene TRBV3-2) with TRBJ1-1; no clear D. The CDR3: CASSRGGLNTEAFF. CDR3 nucleotides: TGTGCCAGCAGCCGAGGAGGTCTGAACACTGAAGCTTTCTTT.